Listed below are T cell receptor beta chains from one sample, sequenced in a study of blood T cell repertoires in COVID-19. The table came from immunoSEQ multiplex PCR; TCRdb's copy has only in-frame clones and leaves some out. The repertoire holds about 210,000 clones, with 70% to 90% as singletons. Sequenced material: peripheral blood. These receptors came from a woman aged 40-49 years with acute or convalescent COVID-19. The CDR3 runs from the conserved cysteine through the conserved F or W. Each record gives: J gene, V gene, D gene, clone size, CDR3 DNA, CDR3 protein. D genes are given only for firm matches. Clone size appears in some rows only: once, few, many, or a class for an expanded clone.

>TRBJ1-5|TRBV6-5|NA|NA
TGTGCCAGCAGTTCCTATAGCAATCAGCCCCAGCATTTT
CASSSYSNQPQHF
>TRBJ1-1|TRBV19|TRBD1|NA
TGTGCCAGTAGTACGTTCCCAGGGGGCTCTGAAGCTTTCTTT
CASSTFPGGSEAFF
>TRBJ1-2|TRBV5-1|TRBD1|NA
TGCGCCAGCAGCGCAGGGGGCAGCGGTGGCTACACCTTC
CASSAGGSGGYTF
>TRBJ1-5|TRBV6-5|NA|NA
TGTGCCAGCACCGAGCCGGGGGGTTCGGCCCAGCATTTT
CASTEPGGSAQHF
>TRBJ2-2|TRBV9|NA|few
TGTGCCAGCAGCAGAGAGGAGCCACGCCAAACCGGGGAGCTGTTTTTT
CASSREEPRQTGELFF
>TRBJ1-5|TRBV19|NA|NA
TGTGCCAGTAGTACCGACTCCCCCGGGAGCAATCAGCCCCAGCATTTT
CASSTDSPGSNQPQHF
>TRBJ1-4|TRBV5-1|NA|NA
TGCGCCAGCAGCACGGGACCTAGGGGGGAAAAACTGTTTTTT
CASSTGPRGEKLFF
>TRBJ2-2|TRBV19|TRBD1|NA
TGTGCCAGTAGTACAGACAGGGGGCGGAACACCGGGGAGCTGTTTTTT
CASSTDRGRNTGELFF
>TRBJ2-2|TRBV19|TRBD2|NA
TGTGCCAGTAGTATCCCGGGGGGGCGCGCCGGGGAGCTGTTTTTT
CASSIPGGRAGELFF
>TRBJ1-5|TRBV9|TRBD1|NA
TGTGCCAGCAGCGTAGGACAGGGGGCTCAGCCCCAGCATTTT
CASSVGQGAQPQHF
>TRBJ1-4|TRBV9|NA|NA
TGTGCCAGCAGCGTAGGCCGGGGTGGACAGCCCCTAAATGAAAAACTGTTTTTT
CASSVGRGGQPLNEKLFF
>TRBJ1-4|TRBV4-1|NA|NA
TGCGCCAGCAGCTTCGTTGCGGGGGGATATGAAAAACTGTTTTTT
CASSFVAGGYEKLFF
>TRBJ2-1|TRBV5-1|NA|NA
TGCGCCAGCAGCTTGATGGTGTCGGCAGGGCCTTACAATGAGCAGTTCTTC
CASSLMVSAGPYNEQFF
>TRBJ1-2|TRBV3-1/TRBV3-2|TRBD1|NA
TGTGCCAGCAGCCAACCCGGGACAGGGTCTTATGGCTACACCTTC
CASSQPGTGSYGYTF
>TRBJ2-1|TRBV10-3|NA|NA
TGTGCCATCAGTGAGGGGGGGAGACTGGTGGACAATGAGCAGTTCTTC
CAISEGGRLVDNEQFF
>TRBJ1-1|TRBV5-1|TRBD1|NA
TGCGCCAGCGGGGTAGACAGGGGGAACACTGAAGCTTTCTTT
CASGVDRGNTEAFF
>TRBJ1-3|TRBV9|NA|NA
TGTGCCAGCAGCGTCGCTTTCCCTCACAGGATTAGCTCTGGAAACACCATATATTTT
CASSVAFPHRISSGNTIYF
>TRBJ1-5|TRBV19|TRBD1|NA
TGTGCCAGTAGTAATAGACAGGGGGCGCTGGATCAGCCCCAGCATTTT
CASSNRQGALDQPQHF
>TRBJ1-5|TRBV5-1|TRBD1|NA
TGCGCCAGCAGCTTGGGGCAGGGGGCCAATCAGCCCCAGCATTTT
CASSLGQGANQPQHF
>TRBJ2-3|TRBV4-1|NA|NA
TGCGCCAGCAGCCAAGGGAGGACCAACCTTGCCCTATTCGAAGACCCACGTCATACGCAGTATTTT
CASSQGRTNLALFEDPRHTQYF
>TRBJ1-2|TRBV19|NA|NA
TGTGCCAGTAGTATCCGCGCATCTGGGGGGGCGCGGGGAGACTATGGCTACACCTTC
CASSIRASGGARGDYGYTF